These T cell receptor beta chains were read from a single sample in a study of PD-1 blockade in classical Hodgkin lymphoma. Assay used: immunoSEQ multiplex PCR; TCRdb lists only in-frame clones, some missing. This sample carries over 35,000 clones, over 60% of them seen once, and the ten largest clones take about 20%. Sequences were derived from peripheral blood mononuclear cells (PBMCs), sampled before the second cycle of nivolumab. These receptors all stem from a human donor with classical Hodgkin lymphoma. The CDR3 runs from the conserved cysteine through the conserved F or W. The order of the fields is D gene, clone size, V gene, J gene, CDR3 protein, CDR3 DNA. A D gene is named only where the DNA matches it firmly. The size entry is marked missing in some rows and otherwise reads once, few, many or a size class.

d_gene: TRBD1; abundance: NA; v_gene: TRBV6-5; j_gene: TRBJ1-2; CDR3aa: CASRWTGGYTF; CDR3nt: TGTGCCAGCAGATGGACAGGGGGCTACACCTTC
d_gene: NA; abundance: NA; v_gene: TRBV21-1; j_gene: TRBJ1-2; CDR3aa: CASSTDKAAVLRANYGYTF; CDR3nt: TGTGCCAGCAGCACCGATAAAGCAGCGGTTCTTCGAGCTAACTATGGCTACACCTTC
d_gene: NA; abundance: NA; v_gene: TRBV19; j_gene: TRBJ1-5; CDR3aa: CASSYDSQGNQPQHF; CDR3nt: TGTGCCAGTAGTTACGACAGCCAGGGCAATCAGCCCCAGCATTTT
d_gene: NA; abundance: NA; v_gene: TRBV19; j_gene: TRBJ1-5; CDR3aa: CASSIDRGIVVDQPQHF; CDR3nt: TGTGCCAGTAGTATAGATCGTGGCATTGTGGTGGATCAGCCCCAGCATTTT
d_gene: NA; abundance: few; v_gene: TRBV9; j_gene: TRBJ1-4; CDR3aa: CASSVLPGTQLFF; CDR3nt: TGTGCCAGCAGCGTACTCCCCGGGACACAACTGTTTTTT
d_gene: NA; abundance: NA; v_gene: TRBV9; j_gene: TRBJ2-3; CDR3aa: CASSAHGTTDTQYF; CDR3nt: TGTGCCAGCAGCGCCCACGGGACAACAGATACGCAGTATTTT
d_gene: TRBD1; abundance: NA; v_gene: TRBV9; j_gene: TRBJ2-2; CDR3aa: CASSVFGTGNTGELFF; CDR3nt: TGTGCCAGCAGCGTATTTGGGACAGGGAACACCGGGGAGCTGTTTTTT
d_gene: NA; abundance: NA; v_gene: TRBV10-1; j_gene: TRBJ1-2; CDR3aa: CASSHGINYGYTF; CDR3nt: TGCGCCAGCAGTCACGGAATAAACTATGGCTACACCTTC
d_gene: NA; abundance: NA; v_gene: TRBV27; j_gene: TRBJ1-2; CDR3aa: CASSWTPNPYGYTF; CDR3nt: TGTGCCAGCAGTTGGACGCCGAACCCCTATGGCTACACCTTC
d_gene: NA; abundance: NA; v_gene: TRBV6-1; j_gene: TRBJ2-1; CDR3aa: CASQSLADYNEQFF; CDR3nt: TGTGCCAGCCAATCATTAGCGGACTACAATGAGCAGTTCTTC
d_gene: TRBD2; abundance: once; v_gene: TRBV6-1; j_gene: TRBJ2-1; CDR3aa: CASSEGTSGRLRNEQFF; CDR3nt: TGTGCCAGCAGTGAAGGAACTAGCGGGAGACTAAGGAATGAGCAGTTCTTC
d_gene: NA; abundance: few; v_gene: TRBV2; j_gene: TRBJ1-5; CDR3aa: CASSDGGHQPQHF; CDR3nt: TGTGCCAGCAGTGATGGGGGGCACCAGCCCCAGCATTTT
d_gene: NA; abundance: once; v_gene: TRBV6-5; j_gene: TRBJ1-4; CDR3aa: CASSYSRGGEKLFF; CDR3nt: TGTGCCAGCAGTTACTCAAGAGGAGGGGAAAAACTGTTTTTT
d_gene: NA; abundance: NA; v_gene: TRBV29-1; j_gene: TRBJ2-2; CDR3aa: CSGQEQSTGELFF; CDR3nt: TGCAGCGGGCAGGAACAGAGCACCGGGGAGCTGTTTTTT
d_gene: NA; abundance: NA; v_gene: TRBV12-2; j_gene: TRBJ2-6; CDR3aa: CASRLARGTGANVLTF; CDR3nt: TGTGCAAGTCGCTTAGCGCGAGGGACTGGGGCCAACGTCCTGACTTTC
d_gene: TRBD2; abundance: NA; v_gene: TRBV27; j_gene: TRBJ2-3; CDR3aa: CASSLPPRGGGRNTQYF; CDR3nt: TGTGCCAGCAGCCTCCCCCCGCGGGGCGGGGGGAGGAATACGCAGTATTTT
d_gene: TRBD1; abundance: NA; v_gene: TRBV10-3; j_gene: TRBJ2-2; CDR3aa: CAIKRLQGAELFF; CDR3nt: TGTGCCATCAAACGCCTACAGGGGGCGGAGCTGTTTTTT
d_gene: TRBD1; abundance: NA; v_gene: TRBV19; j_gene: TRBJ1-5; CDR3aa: CASSFRDRGQPQHF; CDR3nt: TGTGCCAGTAGTTTCCGGGACAGGGGTCAGCCCCAGCATTTT
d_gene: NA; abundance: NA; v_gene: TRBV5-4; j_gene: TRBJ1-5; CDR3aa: CASSLGDDQPQHF; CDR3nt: TGTGCCAGCAGCCTTGGCGACGATCAGCCCCAGCATTTT
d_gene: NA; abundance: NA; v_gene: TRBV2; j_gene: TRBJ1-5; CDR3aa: CASSEPGLRQPQHF; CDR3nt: TGTGCCAGCAGTGAACCGGGGCTTCGTCAGCCCCAGCATTTT
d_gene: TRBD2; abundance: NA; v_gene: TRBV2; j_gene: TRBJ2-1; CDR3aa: CASRTSGGAMHEQFF; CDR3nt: TGTGCCAGCCGGACTAGCGGGGGGGCTATGCATGAGCAGTTCTTC
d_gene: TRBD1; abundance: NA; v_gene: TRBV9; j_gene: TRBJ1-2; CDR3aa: CASSSQQGAEGYTF; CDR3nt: TGTGCCAGCAGCTCACAACAGGGGGCTGAGGGCTACACCTTC
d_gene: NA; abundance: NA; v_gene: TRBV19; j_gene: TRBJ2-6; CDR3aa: CASTVTFAANVLTF; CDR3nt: TGTGCCAGTACCGTAACCTTTGCGGCCAACGTCCTGACTTTC